The present T cell receptor beta chain was sequenced within a study of cytomegalovirus exposure and HLA in healthy donors. In the case of this clone: Its antigen is as yet unknown.

Use of 60 Vbeta and 13 Jbeta primers characterized the PCR. Clones were sequenced by immunoSEQ multiplex PCR, and TCRdb holds only the in-frame ones, with some missing. This sample has about 130,000 clones, with around four fifths found just once. V was pared by 5 bases and J by 0 bases, with 8 bases between. Germline values: CDR1 MNHNY, CDR2 SVGAGI (reference sequence). This CDR3 region has 14 residues. The study's findings and limits: The study assumed roughly uniform donor sequencing depth for presence/absence analyses.

The rearrangement links TRBV6-6 to TRBJ1-3; D remains unclear. The receptor was derived from a boy between 10 and 17 years old in good health and CMV-seronegative. The sample comprised PBMCs. CDR3 region: CASSTAPSGNTIYF. As DNA, the CDR3 is TGTGCCAGCAGTACAGCACCCTCTGGAAACACCATATATTTT.